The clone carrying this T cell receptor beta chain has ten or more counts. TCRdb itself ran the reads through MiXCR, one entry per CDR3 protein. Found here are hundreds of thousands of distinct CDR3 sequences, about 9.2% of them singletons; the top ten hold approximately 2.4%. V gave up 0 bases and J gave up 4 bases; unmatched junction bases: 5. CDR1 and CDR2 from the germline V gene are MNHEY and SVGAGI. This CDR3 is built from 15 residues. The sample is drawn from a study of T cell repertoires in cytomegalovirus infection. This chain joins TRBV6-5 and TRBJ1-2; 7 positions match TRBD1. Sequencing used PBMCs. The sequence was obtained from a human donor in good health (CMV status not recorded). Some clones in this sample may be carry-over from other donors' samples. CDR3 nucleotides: TGTGCCAGCAGTTACTCGGGAGGGGGCGTCTATGGCTACACCTTC. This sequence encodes CASSYSGGGVYGYTF.